The 24 T cell receptor beta chains below come from one sample, sequenced in a study of shared clonotypes between healthy human individuals. Profiling relied on immunoSEQ multiplex PCR, and the TCRdb table lists in-frame clones only, not all of them. The sample lists 700,000 or so clones; 55% to 75% were seen once. Material for sequencing was memory CD4+ T cells sorted from blood. Regarding subset: CD45RA-negative fraction. These receptors were collected from a woman aged 25 to 39 in good health.

This clone showed up many times. The rearrangement joins TRBV25-1 to TRBJ1-5; D not certain. CDR1 and CDR2 (germline): MGHDK, SYGVNS. This CDR3 is 14 amino acids long. V lost 4 bases, J lost 2 bases, and 9 bases lay in between. The CDR3 DNA reads as TGTGCCAGCAGTGGTGGAGAGGGCAATCAGCCCCAGCATTTT. Residues: CASSGGEGNQPQHF.

The chain couples TRBV7-6 to TRBJ2-1, with 9 bases aligning to TRBD1. J gave up 6 bases and V 1 base, and 7 bases lay outside the gene matches. The CDR3 totals 16 residues. In germline, CDR1 is SGHVS, CDR2 FNYEAQ. CDR3 sequence (DNA): TGTGCCAGCAGCTTAGAGGGGACAGGGCTGATCAATGAGCAGTTCTTC. Residues: CASSLEGTGLINEQFF. The whole variable domain, remainder taken from reference TRBV7-6 and TRBJ2-1, is GAGVSQSPRYKVTKRGQDVALRCDPISGHVSLYWYRQALGQGPEFLTYFNYEAQQDKSGLPNDRFSAERPEGSISTLTIQRTEQRDSAMYRCASSLEGTGLINEQFFGPGTRLTVL.

This sequence joins TRBV7-8 and TRBJ2-5; TRBD1 or TRBD2 may be the D gene (5 bases each). The germline gives CDR1 SGHVS, CDR2 FQNEAQ. The V end lost 5 bases, the J end lost 4 bases, and 8 bases lay between the germline ends. The CDR3 extends over 12 amino acids. This CDR3 is CASSMGVETQYF. The CDR3 nucleotides read TGTGCCAGCAGCATGGGGGTAGAGACCCAGTACTTC.

This rearrangement joins TRBV11-2 to TRBJ2-3, with D hard to call. Germline V gene lookup returns CDR1 SGHAT and CDR2 FQNNGV. The CDR3 totals 17 residues. Trimming shortened V by 4 bases and J by 0 bases, and 17 bases separated the two germline ends. The CDR3 region is CASSYEGSAHSTDTQYF. The CDR3 DNA sequence: TGTGCCAGCAGCTATGAAGGCAGCGCGCATAGCACAGATACGCAGTATTTT.

Note on this clone: This clone may be a read error of a much larger clone one base away. V and J are TRBV27 and TRBJ1-2; possibly TRBD1 for D (6 bases). With 3 bases removed from V and 2 bases from J, the gap between germline ends came to 13 bases. The CDR3 runs 15 residues. From germline, CDR1 is MNHEY and CDR2 SMNVEV (reference sequence). CDR3 protein: CASSFLTRGNYGYTF. CDR3 in DNA: TGTGCCAGCAGTTTCTTAACAAGGGGGAACTATGGCTACACCTTC.

The chain carries TRBV19 and TRBJ2-6, with D perhaps being TRBD1 or TRBD2 (5 bases each). CDR3 length equals 14 residues. In germline, CDR1 is LNHDA, CDR2 SQIVND (reference sequence). V shed 7 bases and J shed 2 bases, with 9 bases lying between them. The CDR3 sequence is CASKGPTGANVLTF. DNA for the CDR3: TGTGCCAGTAAGGGACCAACTGGGGCCAACGTCCTGACTTTC.

Comment on this clone: The identical CDR3 is also encoded by other nucleotide sequences in the sample. The rearrangement joins TRBV18 to TRBJ1-1, with D possibly being TRBD1 (5 bases). V was shortened by 3 bases and J by 3 bases, with 11 bases between the two germline ends. Germline CDR1 reads KGHSH; CDR2 reads LQKENI. The CDR3 spans 14 residues. The chain's CDR3 is CASSPVQGDTEAFF. DNA for the CDR3: TGTGCCAGCTCACCGGTACAAGGGGACACTGAAGCTTTCTTT.

This rearrangement joins TRBV10-3 to TRBJ2-1; 7 nucleotides match TRBD1. After removal of 7 bases from V and 5 bases from J, the junction contained 5 bases not matched to a gene. Germline V gives CDR1 ENHRY, CDR2 SYGVKD. The CDR3 spans 13 residues. This CDR3 reads CAINQGQNNEQFF. The DNA of the CDR3 is TGTGCCATCAACCAGGGACAGAACAATGAGCAGTTCTTC.

This clone was detected once. The chain recombines TRBV7-8 with TRBJ2-5; 9 bases align to TRBD1. The closer fit of TRBJ2-7 to the DNA end suggests the J call may be wrong. The CDR3 runs 16 residues. CDR1 and CDR2 from the germline V gene are SGHVS and FQNEAQ. This CDR3 reads CASSLLLGQGRDEQYF. CDR3 nucleotide sequence: TGTGCCAGCAGCTTACTCCTCGGACAGGGGAGAGACGAGCAGTACTTC.

This chain links TRBV29-1 with TRBJ2-1; TRBD2 matches 7 bases. Germline trimming cut 4 bases from V and 7 bases from J; bases unmatched to any gene: 7. The CDR3 runs to 13 residues. CDR1 and CDR2 (germline): SQVTM, ANQGSEA. Here the CDR3 DNA reads TGCAGCGTTGTGGGGGGGAGGGAGAATGAGCAGTTCTTC. Encoded protein: CSVVGGRENEQFF.

The chain combines TRBV5-8 with TRBJ2-2; a possible D gene is TRBD2 (6 bases). This CDR3 comprises 19 residues. Germline assignment: CDR1 SGHTS and CDR2 YDEGEE. Trimming removed 0 bases at V and 2 bases at J, with 20 bases between. DNA of the CDR3: TGTGCCAGCAGCTTGGTAGTCATCGTTGGGGGGATTAACACCGGGGAGCTGTTTTTT. Residues: CASSLVVIVGGINTGELFF.

V is TRBV27 and J is TRBJ2-1; TRBD1 is a possible D gene (6 bases). Germline CDR1 and CDR2: MNHEY and SMNVEV (reference sequence). The CDR3 is 13 residues long. V was shortened by 3 bases and J by 8 bases, with 11 bases between the two germline ends. CDR3 in DNA: TGTGCCAGCAGTTTGGGGGCCTTGGATGAGCAGTTCTTC. It translates to CASSLGALDEQFF.

This clone was seen a few times. The chain combines TRBV6-1 with TRBJ2-5, with D maybe TRBD2 (6 bases). The V gene's germline CDR1 is MNHNS and CDR2 SASEGT. This CDR3 is built from 12 residues. V lost 8 bases, J lost 5 bases, and 12 bases lay in between. CDR3 protein: CASSGSGETQYF. The CDR3 DNA reads TGTGCCAGCTCGGGCAGCGGGGAGACCCAGTACTTC.

This clone was seen only a few times. CDR3 sequence: CASSLRPSQETQYF. As DNA, the CDR3 is TGTGCCAGCAGCTTAAGGCCATCCCAAGAGACCCAGTACTTC. The rearrangement links TRBV7-6 to TRBJ2-5; D unresolved. The V gene lost 2 bases and the J gene lost 1 base, with 8 bases spanning the gap. CDR3 length equals 14 residues. Germline lookup yields CDR1 SGHVS and CDR2 FNYEAQ.

In its sample, this clone was seen a few times. The V gene is TRBV6-6, the J gene TRBJ2-4; the match to TRBD1 covers 8 bases. The CDR3 covers 13 residues. Looked up from germline, CDR1 is MNHNY and CDR2 is SVGAGI (reference sequence). J was trimmed by 8 bases and V by 6 bases; bases with no gene match: 6. The CDR3 loop is CASRDRGKDIQYF. In DNA, the CDR3 is TGTGCCAGCAGAGACAGGGGAAAGGACATTCAGTACTTC.

With regard to this clone: Other DNA variants within this sample encode the same CDR3. The rearrangement links TRBV19 to TRBJ2-7, with 7 bases fitting TRBD2. V dropped 9 bases and J dropped 2; count of bases not matched to a gene: 4. The germline gives CDR1 LNHDA, CDR2 SQIVND (reference sequence). This CDR3 region has 12 residues. This CDR3 reads CASRGGTYEQYF. The CDR3 nucleotides read TGTGCCAGCCGGGGAGGGACCTACGAGCAGTACTTC.

DNA of the CDR3: TGCGCCAGCAGCTTCGCCGGGTGGGGCGCGTCCGGGGAGCTGTTTTTT. This encodes CASSFAGWGASGELFF. J is TRBJ2-2 and V is TRBV5-1, with D tentatively TRBD1 (5 bases). Per germline, CDR1 SGHRS and CDR2 YFSETQ. This CDR3 has 16 amino acids. V lost 2 bases, J lost 6 bases, and 17 bases lay in between.

A remark on this clone: The sample carries other DNA sequences with the same CDR3. V and J are TRBV29-1 and TRBJ1-5, with 7 bases aligning to TRBD1. Trimming removed 6 bases from V and 4 bases from J; junction bases left unmatched: 9. Germline assignment: CDR1 SQVTM and CDR2 ANQGSEA. The CDR3 spans 14 residues. The CDR3 loop reads CSVAPGGANQPQHF. CDR3 DNA: TGCAGCGTCGCCCCAGGGGGAGCAAATCAGCCCCAGCATTTT.

This clone was seen only a few times. The chain joins TRBV5-1 to TRBJ2-7, with D unclear. This CDR3 has 14 residues. Germline loops: CDR1 SGHRS, CDR2 YFSETQ. V lost 4 bases and J 2 bases, leaving 13 bases between the germline ends. The CDR3 loop is CASSPAQNPYEQYF. The CDR3 nucleotides read TGCGCCAGCAGCCCCGCCCAGAACCCCTACGAGCAGTACTTC.

The J gene is TRBJ2-5, the V gene TRBV5-4; D call uncertain. V shed 2 bases and J shed 2 bases, with 10 bases lying between them. CDR1 and CDR2 (germline): SGHNT, YYREEE (reference sequence). The CDR3 spans 14 residues. CDR3 bases: TGTGCCAGCAGCTTTCCGCAGCAGCAAGAGACCCAGTACTTC. Protein product: CASSFPQQQETQYF.

The V and J genes are TRBV5-1 and TRBJ2-1, with D perhaps matching TRBD2 (5 bases). The V gene lost 4 bases and the J gene lost 0 bases, with 17 bases spanning the gap. Germline values: CDR1 SGHRS, CDR2 YFSETQ. This CDR3 region has 17 residues. Here the CDR3 reads CASSNNRGTSSYNEQFF. CDR3 DNA: TGCGCCAGCAGCAATAACCGGGGTACATCCTCCTACAATGAGCAGTTCTTC.

This clone was detected a few times. This chain uses TRBV18 with TRBJ2-7; the D is unclear. This CDR3 region has 14 residues. Per the germline V gene, CDR1 is KGHSH and CDR2 is LQKENI. Deletions cut 4 bases from V and 1 base from J, with 11 bases between. The CDR3 coding sequence is TGTGCCAGCTCACATGACACCCTTTCCTACGAGCAGTACTTC. It is translated as CASSHDTLSYEQYF.

The V call is TRBV29-1, the J call TRBJ2-5, with D perhaps matching TRBD2 (7 bases). Trimming removed 8 bases from V and 5 bases from J, with 18 bases in between. Germline CDR1 and CDR2: SQVTM and ANQGSEA. The CDR3 extends over 13 amino acids. CDR3 in amino acids: CSTMRGGGETQYF. CDR3 sequence (DNA): TGCAGCACTATGAGGGGGGGCGGGGAGACCCAGTACTTC.

A remark on this clone: The likely explanation is a read error, given a far larger clone one base away. The sample holds other DNA sequences that translate to the same CDR3. This rearrangement joins TRBV7-2 to TRBJ2-5; TRBD2 agrees at 7 bases. Gene TRBJ2-7 matches the end of the DNA better, so the J call may be wrong. Germline values: CDR1 SGHTA, CDR2 FQGNSA. CDR3 length equals 14 residues. Written as DNA, the CDR3 is TGTGCCAGCAGCACACAGCGGGACTCCTACGAGCAGTACTTC. Its translation: CASSTQRDSYEQYF.